Below, 17 T cell receptor beta chains from the same sample are listed, as sequenced in a study of OX40 agonist ivuxolimab in advanced cancers. TCRdb keeps only in-frame clones here, not all; method: immunoSEQ multiplex PCR. Among tens of thousands of clones listed, approximately 84% were seen once. This specimen consisted of CD4+ or CD8+ T cells sorted from blood, obtained in a trial of the OX40 agonist ivuxolimab. The receptors come from an adult with an advanced solid tumor such as melanoma, head and neck, liver or kidney cancer.

The chain has TRBV9 and TRBJ2-5; 13 positions match TRBD2. Germline V gives CDR1 SGDLS, CDR2 YYNGEE. There are 17 residues in the CDR3. V gave up 0 bases and J gave up 5 bases; unmatched junction bases: 7. The CDR3 DNA reads as TGTGCCAGCAGCGTAGAAGGACTAGCGGGGGATGGGGAGACCCAGTACTTC. Its translation: CASSVEGLAGDGETQYF.

A single count supports this clone. The rearrangement links TRBV18 to TRBJ2-1; unclear D gene. Germline CDR1 KGHSH, CDR2 LQKENI. This CDR3 comprises 13 residues. Trimming took 6 bases from V and 3 from J, leaving 9 bases between them. DNA for the CDR3: TGTGCCAGCTCGGCCGAAAACTACAATGAGCAGTTCTTC. Its protein product is CASSAENYNEQFF.

This chain connects TRBV7-9 to TRBJ2-3; perhaps TRBD1 as D (6 bases). The CDR3 covers 15 residues. V was pared by 6 bases and J by 2 bases, with 15 bases between. Germline values: CDR1 SEHNR, CDR2 FQNEAQ (reference sequence). CDR3 region: CASSTGWTDTDTQYF. For the CDR3, the DNA is TGTGCCAGCAGTACAGGGTGGACAGACACAGATACGCAGTATTTT.

This chain joins TRBV6-1 and TRBJ1-1; TRBD1 might be the D (5 bases). The CDR3 is made up of 15 amino acids. V was clipped by 6 bases and J by 1 base, with 15 bases between them. CDR1 is MNHNS, CDR2 SASEGT, per germline. The CDR3 DNA reads as TGTGCCAGCAGAGCAGGGTTTTCGAGGAACACTGAAGCTTTCTTT. Translation: CASRAGFSRNTEAFF.

The chain couples TRBV19 to TRBJ1-1; 7 nucleotides agree with TRBD1. Germline V CDR1 and CDR2: LNHDA, SQIVND (reference sequence). CDR3 length equals 15 residues. V lost 6 bases, J lost 3 bases, and 10 bases stayed unmatched. This CDR3 reads CASSRYPQGYTEAFF. CDR3 DNA: TGTGCCAGTAGCAGATACCCACAGGGGTACACTGAAGCTTTCTTT.

V gene TRBV28 combines with J gene TRBJ1-4, with 11 bases matching TRBD1. This CDR3 is 14 amino acids long. Germline V gene sequence: CDR1 MDHEN, CDR2 SYDVKM. V was pared by 3 bases and J by 10 bases, with 4 bases of the junction left unmatched. Here the CDR3 reads CASSFRTGGVKLFF. The CDR3 region has the DNA TGTGCCAGCAGTTTCCGGACAGGGGGCGTAAAACTGTTTTTT.

This chain links TRBV18 with TRBJ1-3; D might be TRBD1 (5 bases). Trimming took off 2 bases at V and 0 bases at J, with 11 bases between the two ends. CDR3 length equals 16 residues. Germline V gives CDR1 KGHSH, CDR2 LQKENI. This chain's CDR3 is CASSPSPGSSGNTIYF. In nucleotides, the CDR3 is TGTGCCAGCTCACCATCCCCAGGGTCCTCTGGAAACACCATATATTTT. The full variable domain, in which reference TRBV18 and TRBJ1-3 provide the parts outside the CDR3, is NAGVMQNPRHLVRRRGQEARLRCSPMKGHSHVYWYRQLPEEGLKFMVYLQKENIIDESGMPKERFSAEFPKEGPSILRIQQVVRGDSAAYFCASSPSPGSSGNTIYFGEGSWLTVV.

CDR3: CASSTGQESTDTQYF. CDR3 bases: TGCGCCAGCAGCACGGGGCAGGAGAGCACAGATACGCAGTATTTT. The chain is built from TRBV5-1 and TRBJ2-3; D may correspond to TRBD1 or TRBD2 (5 bases each). The CDR3 totals 15 residues. The germline V and J ends were trimmed by 4 bases and 0 bases, with 12 bases remaining between them. Germline V gives CDR1 SGHRS, CDR2 YFSETQ.

The CDR3 is CATVEAYGYTF. The CDR3 DNA reads TGTGCCACCGTCGAGGCCTATGGCTACACCTTC. J is TRBJ1-2 and V is TRBV6-6; D is unclear. The CDR3 extends over 11 amino acids. Per germline, CDR1 MNHNY and CDR2 SVGAGI (reference sequence). V lost 10 bases and J lost 4, with 10 bases in between.

The chain joins TRBV21-1 to TRBJ2-3; TRBD2, as called in the table, went unchecked against the DNA. TRBV21-1 is reported as a pseudogene. The CDR3 contains 14 residues. CDR3 amino acids: CASSRGGTTDTQYF. The CDR3 nucleotides are TGTGCCAGCAGCCGGGGGGGAACTACAGATACGCAGTATTTT.

This chain connects TRBV4-3 to TRBJ1-4, with TRBD1 matching 7 bases. Trimming took 2 bases from V and 8 from J; bases not matched to a gene: 8. The length of the CDR3 is 15 residues. The germline gives CDR1 LGHNA, CDR2 YSLEER. For the CDR3, the DNA is TGCGCCAGCAGCCAAAGCAGGGGGGAAGGAGAAAAACTGTTTTTT. As protein: CASSQSRGEGEKLFF.

The genes are TRBV2 and TRBJ1-6, with D uncertain. Trimming cost V 5 bases and J 8 bases, with 10 bases left between them. The CDR3 is 13 residues long. Germline V gene data show CDR1 as SNHLY and CDR2 as FYNNEI. This CDR3 is CASSQAVYSPLHF. In nucleotides, the CDR3 is TGTGCCAGCAGTCAGGCTGTTTATTCACCCCTCCACTTT.

The V gene is TRBV5-6, the J gene TRBJ1-5; D is possibly TRBD1 (6 bases). The CDR3 spans 14 residues. CDR1 and CDR2 from the germline V gene are SGHDT and YYEEEE. V gave up 0 bases and J gave up 4 bases, with 8 bases separating them. CDR3 residues: CASSLGRGNQPQHF. The DNA for the CDR3 is TGTGCCAGCAGCTTGGGCAGGGGTAATCAGCCCCAGCATTTT.

The chain uses TRBV2 and TRBJ2-7; tentatively, D is TRBD1 (7 bases). The CDR3 is made up of 15 amino acids. From germline, CDR1 is SNHLY and CDR2 FYNNEI. Trimming pared 6 bases from V and 4 bases from J, leaving 19 bases between. CDR3 DNA sequence: TGTGCCAGCAGGACGGGACAGTCGGGAGTATACGAGCAGTACTTC. It yields the protein CASRTGQSGVYEQYF.

The chain is built from TRBV10-1 and TRBJ2-1, with 8 bases that match TRBD1. Germline lookup yields CDR1 WNHNN and CDR2 SYGVQD (reference sequence). This CDR3 spans 16 amino acids. J gave up 5 bases and V 3 bases, and 9 bases lay outside the gene matches. CDR3 amino acids: CASSEGTGPTDNEQFF. The CDR3 nucleotides read TGCGCCAGCAGTGAAGGGACAGGTCCTACCGACAATGAGCAGTTCTTC.

The table lists this clone with a few counts. J is TRBJ1-5 and V is TRBV6-1; D remains ambiguous. The germline V gene has CDR1 MNHNS and CDR2 SASEGT. V lost 5 bases to trimming and J lost 4 bases, with 12 bases between them. There are 14 residues in the CDR3. This CDR3 is CASSPSMGNQPQHF. The CDR3 nucleotides read TGTGCCAGCAGTCCTAGTATGGGGAATCAGCCCCAGCATTTT.

The chain couples TRBV6-8 to TRBJ1-3; D uncertain. The CDR3 loop spans 16 amino acids. The germline V gene encodes CDR1 MNHGY and CDR2 SAAAGT. Trimming stripped 3 bases from V and 4 bases from J, with 16 bases between. The CDR3 spells CASSYAWARGGNTIYF. The CDR3 DNA follows: TGTGCCAGCAGTTATGCGTGGGCCAGAGGGGGAAACACCATATATTTT.